The 5 T cell receptor beta chains in this list originate from one sample, sequenced in a study of beta chain features in type 1 diabetes. The authors reverse transcribed all of the isolated RNA, so sequencing captured expressed TCRB transcripts. Here immunoSEQ multiplex PCR was the method, and the copy in TCRdb shows in-frame clones only, minus some. The data contain 350,000 or so clones, 20% of them seen just once; the ten biggest clones take up 0.044%. Input material: naive CD4+ T cells from blood. Source of these receptors: a woman in her late teens or twenties in good health.

CDR3 residues: CASSTGTVPNYGYTF. CDR3 in DNA: TGCGCCAGCAGCACCGGGACAGTCCCGAACTATGGCTACACCTTC. V usage is TRBV5-1 and J usage is TRBJ1-2; 7 nucleotides agree with TRBD1. Germline-derived CDR1 and CDR2 are SGHRS and YFSETQ. Germline trimming cut 4 bases from V and 2 bases from J; bases unmatched to any gene: 8. This CDR3 spans 15 amino acids. The full variable domain, in which reference TRBV5-1 and TRBJ1-2 provide the parts outside the CDR3, is KAGVTQTPRYLIKTRGQQVTLSCSPISGHRSVSWYQQTPGQGLQFLFEYFSETQRNKGNFPGRFSGRQFSNSRSEMNVSTLELGDSALYLCASSTGTVPNYGYTFGSGTRLTVV.

This sequence joins TRBV30 and TRBJ2-2; possibly TRBD2 for D (5 bases). The CDR3 is made up of 13 amino acids. Trimming removed 5 bases at V and 4 bases at J, with 11 bases between. Looked up from germline, CDR1 is GTSNPN and CDR2 is SVGIG (reference sequence). Here the CDR3 DNA reads TGTGCCTGGTGGAGCGGCTCCACCGGGGAGCTGTTTTTT. Translated: CAWWSGSTGELFF. Filled out from reference TRBV30 and TRBJ2-2, the complete variable domain reads SQTIHQWPATLVQPVGSPLSLECTVEGTSNPNLYWYRQAAGRGLQLLFYSVGIGQISSEVPQNLSASRPQDRQFILSSKKLLLSDSGFYLCAWWSGSTGELFFGEGSRLTVL.

The chain couples TRBV18 to TRBJ2-1; TRBD1 is a possible D gene (6 bases). The germline V and J ends were trimmed by 2 bases and 10 bases, with 21 bases remaining between them. Germline V gives CDR1 KGHSH, CDR2 LQKENI. The CDR3 runs to 16 residues. The CDR3 nucleotides are TGTGCCAGCTCACCAATTGGACAGAGGATCACAGGGGAGCAGTTCTTC. Translation gives CASSPIGQRITGEQFF. Filled out from reference TRBV18 and TRBJ2-1, the complete variable domain reads NAGVMQNPRHLVRRRGQEARLRCSPMKGHSHVYWYRQLPEEGLKFMVYLQKENIIDESGMPKERFSAEFPKEGPSILRIQQVVRGDSAAYFCASSPIGQRITGEQFFGPGTRLTVL.

This clone has just a few counts. The chain recombines TRBV25-1 with TRBJ1-1; D remains ambiguous. Trimming shortened V by 2 bases and J by 5 bases, and 9 bases separated the two germline ends. The CDR3 totals 13 residues. Looked up from germline, CDR1 is MGHDK and CDR2 is SYGVNS. CDR3 sequence: CASSEGQLTEAFF. In DNA form, the CDR3 reads TGTGCCAGCAGTGAAGGGCAGTTGACTGAAGCTTTCTTT.

V is TRBV14 and J is TRBJ2-3; TRBD1 is a possible D gene (5 bases). CDR1 is SGHDN and CDR2 is FVKESK in the germline V gene. V gave up 1 base and J gave up 13 bases, with 12 bases separating them. The length of the CDR3 is 12 residues. CDR3 loop: CASSQVGRVEYF. CDR3 DNA: TGTGCCAGCAGCCAAGTGGGGCGAGTGGAGTATTTT.